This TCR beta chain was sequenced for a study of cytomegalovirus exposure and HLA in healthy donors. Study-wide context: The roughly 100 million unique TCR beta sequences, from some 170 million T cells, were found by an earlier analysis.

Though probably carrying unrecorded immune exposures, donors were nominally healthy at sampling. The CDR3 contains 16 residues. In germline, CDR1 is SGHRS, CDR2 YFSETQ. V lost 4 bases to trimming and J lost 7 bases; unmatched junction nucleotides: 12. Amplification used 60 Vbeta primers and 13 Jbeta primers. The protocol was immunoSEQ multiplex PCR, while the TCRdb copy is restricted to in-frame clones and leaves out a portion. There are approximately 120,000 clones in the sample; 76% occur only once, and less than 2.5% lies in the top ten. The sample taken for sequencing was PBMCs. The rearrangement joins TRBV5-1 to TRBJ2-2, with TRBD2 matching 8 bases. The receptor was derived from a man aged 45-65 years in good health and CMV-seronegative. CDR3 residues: CASSPAAGGLNGELFF. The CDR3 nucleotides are TGCGCCAGCAGCCCGGCCGCGGGGGGACTTAACGGGGAGCTGTTTTTT.